Listed below are T cell receptor beta chains from one sample, sequenced in a study of T cell changes during pregnancy in multiple sclerosis. The repertoire was sequenced with immunoSEQ multiplex PCR; TCRdb's copy has only in-frame clones and lacks some. This sample carries 33,000 or so clones, around 91% of them seen once, and the ten largest clones take about 3.9%. Sequencing was performed on CD8+ T cells from peripheral blood mononuclear cells, taken in the second trimester of pregnancy. The receptors here all came from a female donor in good health, enrolled as a control in a pregnancy study. Both conserved end residues are part of each CDR3. D genes are given only for firm matches. Clone sizes are given selectively: once, few, many, or a class where the clone is expanded.

d_call	clone_size	v_call	j_call	cdr3_nt	cdr3_aa
-	once	TRBV11-2	TRBJ2-7	TGTGCCAGCAGCAGGGGGTCCTACGAGCAGTACTTC	CASSRGSYEQYF
-	few	TRBV4-3	TRBJ1-1	TGCGCCAGCAGCCAAGACTGGCAGATGAACACTGAAGCTTTCTTT	CASSQDWQMNTEAFF
-	-	TRBV28	TRBJ2-5	TGTGCCAGCAGAACGATTATACAGCCTCAAGAGACCCAGTACTTC	CASRTIIQPQETQYF
-	once	TRBV6-7	TRBJ2-2	TGTGCCAGCAGTTACCAGGGGAACACCGGGGAGCTGTTTTTT	CASSYQGNTGELFF
TRBD1	once	TRBV5-1	TRBJ1-6	TGCGCCAGCAGTACCGGGACAGGGGAAAACAATTCACCCCTCCACTTT	CASSTGTGENNSPLHF
-	-	TRBV4-3	TRBJ1-2	TGCGCCAGCAGCCAAGACGGAGGGCCCGGGTTCGATAACTATGGCTACACCTTC	CASSQDGGPGFDNYGYTF
-	-	TRBV15	TRBJ2-3	TGTGCCACCAGCGGAACGGGTTACACAGATACGCAGTATTTT	CATSGTGYTDTQYF
TRBD2	-	TRBV9	TRBJ2-1	TGTGCCAGCAGCGTATCACTAGGGACTAGCGGGGGGATTGAGCAGTTCTTC	CASSVSLGTSGGIEQFF
-	-	TRBV7-3	TRBJ2-3	TGTGCCAGCAGCTTATCGGGCGGTCAGTTAGGGGCAGATACGCAGTATTTT	CASSLSGGQLGADTQYF
-	-	TRBV7-7	TRBJ2-7	TGTGCCAGCAGCTACCGGGACACCTACGAGCAGTACTTC	CASSYRDTYEQYF
-	-	TRBV30	TRBJ2-7	TGTGCCTGGAGCCTTACCTACGAGCAGTACTTC	CAWSLTYEQYF
-	-	TRBV19	TRBJ1-1	TGTGCCTCCCAGGGCACTGAAGCTTTCTTT	CASQGTEAFF
-	-	TRBV7-9	TRBJ2-3	TGTGCCAGCACCCCAGACCCCTGGCGGGGAAGCACAGATACGCAGTATTTT	CASTPDPWRGSTDTQYF
TRBD1	once	TRBV14	TRBJ2-7	TGTGCCAGCAGCCTGACGACAGGGTTAATGTACGAGCAGTACTTC	CASSLTTGLMYEQYF
TRBD2	-	TRBV5-4	TRBJ2-1	TGTGCCAGCAGTGAGGATGGGTCTAGCGGGGACCATGAGCAGTTCTTC	CASSEDGSSGDHEQFF
-	once	TRBV5-1	TRBJ2-5	TGCGCCAGCAGCTCGACATTTTTACAAGAGACCCAGTACTTC	CASSSTFLQETQYF
-	-	TRBV5-6	TRBJ1-5	TGTGCCAGCAGCTCGAACGGACAGCGAAATCAGCCCCAGCATTTT	CASSSNGQRNQPQHF